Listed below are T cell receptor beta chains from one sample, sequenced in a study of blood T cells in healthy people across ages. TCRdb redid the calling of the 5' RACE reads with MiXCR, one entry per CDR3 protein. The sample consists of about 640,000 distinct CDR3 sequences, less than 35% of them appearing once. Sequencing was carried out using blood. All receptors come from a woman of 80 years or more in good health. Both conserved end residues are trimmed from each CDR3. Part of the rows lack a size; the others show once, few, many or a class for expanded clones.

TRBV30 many AWSPGTSGKETQY
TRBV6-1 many ASSEAQERLTDTQY
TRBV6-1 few ASSGRTGGVYGYT
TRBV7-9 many ASSLESSKQY
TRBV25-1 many ASGLVSTQY
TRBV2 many ASPGLAARGAPDTQY
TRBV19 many ASSKHSGESKNIQY
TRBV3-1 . ASSDTGRYGYT
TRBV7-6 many ASSVKGRGVSYNEQF
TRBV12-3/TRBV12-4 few ASRRTSGGAYNEQY
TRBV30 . AWNGKVVTGELF
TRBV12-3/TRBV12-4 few ASSPGTGGSPGELF
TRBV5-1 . ASSLTAPTEAF
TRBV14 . ASRLSGVSQAYEQY
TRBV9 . ASNARGGNQPQH
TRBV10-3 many AMRQGLENEQF
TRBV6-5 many ASSFGLPFTDTQY
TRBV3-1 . ASSQDPGSSGNTIY
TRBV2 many ASSENIIYEQY
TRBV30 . AWRVGILYGYT
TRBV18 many ASSPKGPLGANEKLF
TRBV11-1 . ASSSHGVTYEQY
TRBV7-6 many ASSATTGVGGYT
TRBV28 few ASSSPGQPPKDEQF
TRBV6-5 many ASSYSRQGARLSGYT
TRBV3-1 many ASSQGVFRTGKLHEQY
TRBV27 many ASSANNRVNQPQH
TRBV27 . ASSFAGQPQH
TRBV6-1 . ASSQGREAANYGYT
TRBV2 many ASTVGQGSETQY
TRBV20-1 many SSSPTGHPNSPLH
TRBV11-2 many ASSPDLAKNIQY